The 30 T cell receptor beta chains below come from one sample, sequenced in a study of blood T cell repertoires in COVID-19 (dated by TCRdb to about 2020). Library creation used the immunoSEQ multiplex PCR assay. Here the immuneACCESS table is served through TCRdb, limited to in-frame sequences with V and J called. Missing clones are a known gap in these copies; in checked studies unresolved V genes cover under half, and the rest lacks a known reason. This sample lists 150,000 to 200,000 clones; 81% were detected once. The ten largest clones capture 9.5% to 15% of the sample. What was sequenced was peripheral blood. These receptors were collected from a woman of 80 years or more with COVID-19, enrolled during active disease.

The chain uses TRBV10-3 and TRBJ2-7, with 7 bases matching TRBD2. V lost 8 bases to trimming and J lost 1 base; unmatched junction nucleotides: 2. The CDR3 loop spans 12 amino acids. From germline, CDR1 is ENHRY and CDR2 SYGVKD. The CDR3 reads CAIGEGSYEQYF. The CDR3 DNA is TGTGCCATCGGGGAGGGGTCCTACGAGCAGTACTTC.

The chain employs TRBV12-5 and TRBJ1-5, with TRBD1 matching 7 bases. V trimming: 2 bases; J trimming: 0 bases; junction bases outside the gene matches: 7. CDR3 length: 17 amino acids. Per germline, CDR1 LGHNT and CDR2 FRNRAP. CDR3 nucleotide sequence: TGTGCTAGTGGTTTGCCGGGACAGACTGATAGCAATCAGCCCCAGCATTTT. Translation: CASGLPGQTDSNQPQHF.

This clone was observed once. The V gene is TRBV5-4, the J gene TRBJ2-1, with 9 bases that match TRBD2. The germline gives CDR1 SGHNT, CDR2 YYREEE (reference sequence). Trimming cost V 4 bases and J 6 bases; bases outside gene matches: 11. The CDR3 runs to 16 residues. CDR3 sequence reads: CASSPDRGGARNEQFF. The CDR3 bases are TGTGCCAGCAGCCCCGATCGCGGGGGGGCTCGCAATGAGCAGTTCTTC.

V gene TRBV11-3 combines with J gene TRBJ2-2; TRBD2 is a possible D gene (6 bases). The germline V gene encodes CDR1 SGHNT and CDR2 YENEEA. With 3 bases removed from V and 2 bases from J, the gap between germline ends came to 10 bases. The CDR3 contains 15 residues. CDR3 protein: CASSLRGRNTGELFF. The CDR3 bases are TGTGCCAGCAGCTTGCGGGGCAGAAACACCGGGGAGCTGTTTTTT.

A few counts support this clone. The CDR3 DNA is TGTGCCAGCAGAGCCAGGGGGTATCAGCCCCAGCATTTT. Translation gives CASRARGYQPQHF. This rearrangement joins TRBV27 to TRBJ1-5; 7 nucleotides align to TRBD1. V lost 6 bases to trimming and J lost 5 bases; unmatched junction nucleotides: 4. There are 13 residues in the CDR3. CDR1 and CDR2 from the germline V gene are MNHEY and SMNVEV (reference sequence).

V usage is TRBV6-2 or TRBV6-3 and J usage is TRBJ2-1; 7 bases are a match to TRBD1. The CDR3 runs to 15 residues. Germline trimming cut 2 bases from V and 4 bases from J; bases unmatched to any gene: 5. Looked up from germline, CDR1 is MNHEY and CDR2 is SVGEGT. In DNA, the CDR3 is TGTGCCAGCAGTTACAACAGGGGAAGGTACAATGAGCAGTTCTTC. Protein: CASSYNRGRYNEQFF.

The rearrangement joins TRBV12-3 or TRBV12-4 to TRBJ1-1, with a possible D match to TRBD1 (5 bases). CDR3 length equals 12 residues. V lost 4 bases and J 4 bases, leaving 7 bases between the germline ends. For the CDR3, the DNA is TGTGCCAGCAGTTGGGGGGTCACTGAAGCTTTCTTT. It encodes CASSWGVTEAFF.

The chain has TRBV18 and TRBJ2-6; 7 nucleotides match TRBD1. The J segment lost 17 bases and the V segment lost 0 bases, leaving 4 bases of the junction unmatched. Germline V gene lookup returns CDR1 KGHSH and CDR2 LQKENI. The CDR3 runs to 12 residues. The CDR3 region has the DNA TGTGCCAGCTCACCACCTGACAGGGCGGTGACTTTC. This gives the protein CASSPPDRAVTF.

The chain carries TRBV12-3 or TRBV12-4 and TRBJ1-1; tentative D call: TRBD1 (6 bases). With 6 bases removed from V and 9 bases from J, the gap between germline ends came to 11 bases. This CDR3 spans 11 amino acids. The DNA of the CDR3 is TGTGCCAGCAGCGACAGGTTGAAAGCTTTCTTT. It translates to CASSDRLKAFF.

This chain links TRBV3-1 (or the pseudogene TRBV3-2) with TRBJ2-5, with D possibly being TRBD2 (5 bases). The CDR3 contains 13 residues. Germline-derived CDR1 and CDR2 are LGHDT and YNNKEL (reference sequence). The germline V and J ends were trimmed by 2 bases and 3 bases, with 7 bases remaining between them. The CDR3 region is CASSQLAEETQYF. CDR3 DNA sequence: TGTGCCAGCAGCCAACTAGCCGAAGAGACCCAGTACTTC.

The genes are TRBV7-6 and TRBJ2-3; 12 nucleotides agree with TRBD2. This CDR3 region has 16 residues. Per germline, CDR1 SGHVS and CDR2 FNYEAQ. The V gene end was trimmed by 5 bases and the J gene end by 2 bases; junction bases not matched to a gene: 5. The CDR3 DNA reads TGTGCCAGCAGCCCCACTAGCGGGGGGTACACAGATACGCAGTATTTT. Amino acid sequence: CASSPTSGGYTDTQYF.

The gene calls are TRBV3-1 (or the pseudogene TRBV3-2) and TRBJ2-3; 13 nucleotides match TRBD2. The V segment lost 0 bases and the J segment 5 bases; nucleotides outside the gene matches: 5. CDR3 length: 17 amino acids. From germline, CDR1 is LGHDT and CDR2 YNNKEL (reference sequence). CDR3 loop: CASSQELAGGGGDTQYF. CDR3 DNA sequence: TGTGCCAGCAGCCAAGAACTAGCGGGAGGGGGAGGAGATACGCAGTATTTT.

This chain links TRBV7-2 with TRBJ2-1, with 10 positions matching TRBD2. In germline, CDR1 is SGHTA, CDR2 FQGNSA. The CDR3 runs 15 residues. The junction had 3 bases not matched to a gene; V was cut back by 4 bases and J by 3 bases. The CDR3 protein is CASSSLAGGYNEQFF. The CDR3 nucleotides read TGTGCCAGCAGCTCCTTAGCGGGAGGCTACAATGAGCAGTTCTTC.

DNA for the CDR3: TGTGCCAGCAGTCCCGGGACAGGGGCCAACGTCCTGACTTTC. Protein product: CASSPGTGANVLTF. The V gene is TRBV27, the J gene TRBJ2-6; perhaps TRBD1 as D (6 bases). This CDR3 has 14 amino acids. CDR1 is MNHEY, CDR2 SMNVEV, per germline (reference sequence). Trimming shortened V by 5 bases and J by 4 bases, and 9 bases separated the two germline ends.

The V gene is TRBV5-1, the J gene TRBJ2-5, with D possibly TRBD1 on 6 matching bases. Trimming stripped 5 bases from V and 0 bases from J, with 11 bases between. The CDR3 consists of 14 residues. Germline V gene sequence: CDR1 SGHRS, CDR2 YFSETQ. The DNA for the CDR3 is TGCGCCAGCAGTACTACAGGGTACCAAGAGACCCAGTACTTC. Translating it yields CASSTTGYQETQYF.

The chain links TRBV27 to TRBJ2-3, with 9 bases fitting TRBD2. The CDR3 is 14 amino acids. Germline CDR1 reads MNHEY; CDR2 reads SMNVEV (reference sequence). The junction had 1 base not matched to a gene; V was cut back by 2 bases and J by 4 bases. CDR3 DNA sequence: TGTGCCAGCAGTTTAAGCGGGAGGCCAGATACGCAGTATTTT. Residues: CASSLSGRPDTQYF.

This rearrangement joins TRBV18 to TRBJ1-4; D call uncertain. There are 15 residues in the CDR3. Per germline, CDR1 KGHSH and CDR2 LQKENI. V gave up 5 bases and J gave up 1 base, with 11 bases separating them. The CDR3 loop is CASSSYGETNEKLFF. CDR3 coding DNA: TGTGCCAGCTCATCATACGGGGAAACTAATGAAAAACTGTTTTTT. Supplemented by reference TRBV18 and TRBJ1-4, the full variable domain reads NAGVMQNPRHLVRRRGQEARLRCSPMKGHSHVYWYRQLPEEGLKFMVYLQKENIIDESGMPKERFSAEFPKEGPSILRIQQVVRGDSAAYFCASSSYGETNEKLFFGSGTQLSVL.

The chain couples TRBV6-5 to TRBJ1-4; D is possibly TRBD1 (6 bases). Germline V gives CDR1 MNHEY, CDR2 SVGAGI. V lost 5 bases to trimming and J lost 7 bases, with 11 bases between them. This CDR3 is built from 13 residues. CDR3 nucleotide sequence: TGTGCCAGCAGTCCCAGACAGGCTGAAAAACTGTTTTTT. Translating it yields CASSPRQAEKLFF.

This clone showed up just a few times. The chain joins TRBV20-1 to TRBJ2-1; 10 bases agree with TRBD2. Germline CDR1 reads DFQATT; CDR2 reads SNEGSKA (reference sequence). The V segment lost 3 bases and the J segment 5 bases; nucleotides outside the gene matches: 7. The CDR3 is 15 residues long. Here the CDR3 DNA reads TGCAGTGCTAGTCAGCGGGGGGGCCCCGACAATGAGCAGTTCTTC. Amino acid sequence: CSASQRGGPDNEQFF.

V is TRBV5-8 and J is TRBJ1-4; D gene ambiguous. The germline V gene encodes CDR1 SGHTS and CDR2 YDEGEE. The CDR3 runs to 14 residues. V lost 7 bases to trimming and J lost 2 bases, with 12 bases between them. The DNA for the CDR3 is TGTGCCAGCGAGCGGGGTGGGACTAATGAAAAACTGTTTTTT. Translated: CASERGGTNEKLFF.

The V call is TRBV5-1, the J call TRBJ2-3; a possible D gene is TRBD1 (5 bases). Per germline, CDR1 SGHRS and CDR2 YFSETQ. V was shortened by 3 bases and J by 0 bases, with 14 bases between the two germline ends. The CDR3 totals 16 residues. The CDR3 DNA reads as TGCGCCAGCAGCTCCCTGCAGGGATCGAGCACAGATACGCAGTATTTT. Protein product: CASSSLQGSSTDTQYF.

The rearrangement joins TRBV5-6 to TRBJ2-7; TRBD1 is a possible D gene (6 bases). The CDR3 runs to 14 residues. Trimming removed 3 bases at V and 7 bases at J, with 17 bases between. Germline assignment: CDR1 SGHDT and CDR2 YYEEEE. The CDR3 DNA reads TGTGCCAGCAGCTCATTACAGGGTCTTGGTGAGCAGTACTTC. Translation gives CASSSLQGLGEQYF.

The chain employs TRBV4-1 and TRBJ2-5, with a weak D call TRBD1 (5 bases). This CDR3 is 15 amino acids long. Germline CDR1 and CDR2: MGHRA and YSYEKL. Trimming took off 4 bases at V and 5 bases at J, with 17 bases between the two ends. CDR3 in amino acids: CASSLLGSGSETQYF. The CDR3 DNA reads TGCGCCAGCAGCCTTTTAGGGTCAGGGTCCGAGACCCAGTACTTC.

The table lists this clone with a count of one. This chain links TRBV7-3 with TRBJ2-1, with 8 bases fitting TRBD2. V shed 3 bases and J 4 bases; nucleotides not matched to a gene: 5. Per the germline V gene, CDR1 is SGHTA and CDR2 is FQGTGA. The CDR3 length is 15 residues. The CDR3 loop is CASSFFGGAYNEQFF. DNA for the CDR3: TGTGCCAGCAGCTTCTTCGGGGGGGCTTACAATGAGCAGTTCTTC. Looking up the rest from reference TRBV7-3 and TRBJ2-1 gives the full variable domain: GAGVSQTPSNKVTEKGKYVELRCDPISGHTALYWYRQSLGQGPEFLIYFQGTGAADDSGLPNDRFFAVRPEGSVSTLKIQRTERGDSAVYLCASSFFGGAYNEQFFGPGTRLTVL.

The chain employs TRBV11-2 and TRBJ2-5; D is perhaps TRBD2 (6 bases). CDR1 is SGHAT, CDR2 FQNNGV, per germline. The CDR3 is 13 amino acids. Trimming pared 3 bases from V and 5 bases from J, leaving 10 bases between. In nucleotides, the CDR3 is TGTGCCAGCAGCTTGCGGGGTATGGAGACCCAGTACTTC. It specifies CASSLRGMETQYF.

The rearrangement uses TRBV19 and TRBJ1-3, with 7 positions matching TRBD1. Germline loops: CDR1 LNHDA, CDR2 SQIVND (reference sequence). The J segment lost 0 bases and the V segment lost 7 bases, leaving 9 bases of the junction unmatched. CDR3 size: 16 residues. Here the CDR3 DNA reads TGTGCCAGTATGAGGAGGGGGCTGAGCTCTGGAAACACCATATATTTT. Encoded protein: CASMRRGLSSGNTIYF.

The CDR3, as DNA: TGTGCCAGCAGCCCCTACGGTAGGGGGTCCTCTTACGAGCAGTACTTC. Translation gives CASSPYGRGSSYEQYF. The V and J genes are TRBV5-5 and TRBJ2-7; tentative D call: TRBD1 (6 bases). Germline V gene data show CDR1 as SGHKS and CDR2 as YYEKEE (reference sequence). The CDR3 runs to 16 residues. V was trimmed by 4 bases and J by 4 bases, leaving 21 bases between them.

V and J are TRBV5-1 and TRBJ2-2, with D perhaps TRBD2 (5 bases). There are 16 residues in the CDR3. V shed 1 base and J shed 2 bases, with 12 bases lying between them. The V gene's germline CDR1 is SGHRS and CDR2 YFSETQ. The CDR3 loop reads CASSLREILNTGELFF. The DNA for the CDR3 is TGCGCCAGCAGCTTGCGGGAAATCTTAAACACCGGGGAGCTGTTTTTT.

The V gene is TRBV7-2, the J gene TRBJ2-7, with TRBD1 matching over 8 bases. Germline assignment: CDR1 SGHTA and CDR2 FQGNSA. The CDR3 is made up of 15 amino acids. Germline trimming cut 5 bases from V and 3 bases from J; bases unmatched to any gene: 9. The CDR3 spells CASSRNGGQGYEQYF. The CDR3 nucleotides are TGTGCCAGCAGCCGTAATGGAGGACAGGGCTACGAGCAGTACTTC.

This sequence joins TRBV28 and TRBJ2-2; 12 bases agree with TRBD2. The CDR3 length is 15 residues. Germline V gene lookup returns CDR1 MDHEN and CDR2 SYDVKM. Trimming took 3 bases from V and 5 from J; bases not matched to a gene: 1. In DNA form, the CDR3 reads TGTGCCAGCAGTTTCGGGACTAGCGGGACCGGGGAGCTGTTTTTT. It specifies CASSFGTSGTGELFF.